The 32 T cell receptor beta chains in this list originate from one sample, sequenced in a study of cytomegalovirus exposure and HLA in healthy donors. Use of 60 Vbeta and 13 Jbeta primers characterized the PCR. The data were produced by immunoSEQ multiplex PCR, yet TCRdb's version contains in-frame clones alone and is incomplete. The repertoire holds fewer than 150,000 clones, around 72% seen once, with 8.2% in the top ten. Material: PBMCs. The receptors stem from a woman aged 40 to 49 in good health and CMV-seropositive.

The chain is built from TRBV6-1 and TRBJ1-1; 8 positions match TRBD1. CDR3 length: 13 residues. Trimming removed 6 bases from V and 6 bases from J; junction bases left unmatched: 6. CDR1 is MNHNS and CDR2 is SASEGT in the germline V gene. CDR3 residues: CASSIRGRSEAFF. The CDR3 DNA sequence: TGTGCCAGCAGCATCAGGGGGCGGTCTGAAGCTTTCTTT.

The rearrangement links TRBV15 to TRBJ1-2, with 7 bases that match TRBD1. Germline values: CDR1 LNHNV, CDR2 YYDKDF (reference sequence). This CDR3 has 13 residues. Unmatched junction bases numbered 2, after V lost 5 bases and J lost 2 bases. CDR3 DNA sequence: TGTGCCACCAGCCCGGACAGGAACTATGGCTACACCTTC. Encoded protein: CATSPDRNYGYTF.

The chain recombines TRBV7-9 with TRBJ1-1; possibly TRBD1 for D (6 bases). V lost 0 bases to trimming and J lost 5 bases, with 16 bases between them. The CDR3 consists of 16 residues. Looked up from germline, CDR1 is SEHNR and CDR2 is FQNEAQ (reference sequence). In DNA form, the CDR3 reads TGTGCCAGCAGCTTAGCTATCGCAGGGGCTGGGACTGAAGCTTTCTTT. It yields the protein CASSLAIAGAGTEAFF.

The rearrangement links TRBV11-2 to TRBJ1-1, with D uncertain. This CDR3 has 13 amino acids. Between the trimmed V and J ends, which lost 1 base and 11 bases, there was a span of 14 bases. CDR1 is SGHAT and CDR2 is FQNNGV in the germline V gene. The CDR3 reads CASSLAQRAQAFF. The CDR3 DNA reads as TGTGCCAGCAGCTTAGCCCAGAGGGCGCAGGCTTTCTTT.

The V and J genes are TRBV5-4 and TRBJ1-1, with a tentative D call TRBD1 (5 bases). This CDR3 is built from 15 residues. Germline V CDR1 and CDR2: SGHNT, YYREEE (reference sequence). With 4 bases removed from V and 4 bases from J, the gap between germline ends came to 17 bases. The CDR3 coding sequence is TGTGCCAGCAGCCTCGCAGGGTTAGCGGTCACTGAAGCTTTCTTT. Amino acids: CASSLAGLAVTEAFF.

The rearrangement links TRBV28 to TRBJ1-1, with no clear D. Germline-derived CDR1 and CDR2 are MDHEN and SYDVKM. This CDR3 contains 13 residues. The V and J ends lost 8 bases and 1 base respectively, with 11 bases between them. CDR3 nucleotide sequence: TGTGCCAGCTTGTCGGGGAGGAACACTGAAGCTTTCTTT. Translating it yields CASLSGRNTEAFF.

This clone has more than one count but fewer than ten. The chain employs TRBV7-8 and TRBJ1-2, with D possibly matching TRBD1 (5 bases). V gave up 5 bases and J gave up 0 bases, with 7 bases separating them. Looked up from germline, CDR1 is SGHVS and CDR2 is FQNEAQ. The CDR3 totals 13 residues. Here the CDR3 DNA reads TGTGCCAGCAGCACGGACACTAACTATGGCTACACCTTC. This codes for CASSTDTNYGYTF.

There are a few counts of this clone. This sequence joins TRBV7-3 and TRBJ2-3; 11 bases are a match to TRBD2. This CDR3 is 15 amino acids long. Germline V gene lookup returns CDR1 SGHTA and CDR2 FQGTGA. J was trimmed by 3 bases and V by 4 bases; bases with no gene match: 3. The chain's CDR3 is CASSSTSGETDTQYF. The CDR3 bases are TGTGCCAGCAGCTCGACTAGCGGGGAGACAGATACGCAGTATTTT.

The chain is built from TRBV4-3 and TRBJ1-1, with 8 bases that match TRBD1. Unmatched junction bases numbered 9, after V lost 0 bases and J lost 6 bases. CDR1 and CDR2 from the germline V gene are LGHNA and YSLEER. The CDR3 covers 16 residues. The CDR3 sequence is CASSQDPETGEAEAFF. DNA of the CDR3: TGCGCCAGCAGCCAAGATCCGGAGACAGGGGAGGCTGAAGCTTTCTTT.

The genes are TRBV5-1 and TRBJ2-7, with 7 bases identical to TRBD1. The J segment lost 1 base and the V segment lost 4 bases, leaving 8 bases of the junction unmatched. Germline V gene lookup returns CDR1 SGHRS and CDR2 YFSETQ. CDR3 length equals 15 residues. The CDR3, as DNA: TGCGCCAGCAGCCCGGGACAGCTGATGTCCTACGAGCAGTACTTC. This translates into CASSPGQLMSYEQYF.

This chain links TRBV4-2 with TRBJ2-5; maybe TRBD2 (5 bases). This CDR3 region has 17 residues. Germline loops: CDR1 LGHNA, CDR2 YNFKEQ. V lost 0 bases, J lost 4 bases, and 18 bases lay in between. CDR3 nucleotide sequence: TGTGCCAGCAGCCAAGATGGCGCCCGGACTGGGAGAGAGACCCAGTACTTC. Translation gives CASSQDGARTGRETQYF.

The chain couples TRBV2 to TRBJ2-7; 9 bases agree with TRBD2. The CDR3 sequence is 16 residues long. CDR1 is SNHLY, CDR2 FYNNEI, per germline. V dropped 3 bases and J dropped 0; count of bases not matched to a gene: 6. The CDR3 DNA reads TGTGCCAGCAGTGATGGCGGGGGGGTAAGCTCCTACGAGCAGTACTTC. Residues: CASSDGGGVSSYEQYF. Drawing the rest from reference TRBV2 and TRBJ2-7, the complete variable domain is EPEVTQTPSHQVTQMGQEVILRCVPISNHLYFYWYRQILGQKVEFLVSFYNNEISEKSEIFDDQFSVERPDGSNFTLKIRSTKLEDSAMYFCASSDGGGVSSYEQYFGPGTRLTVT.

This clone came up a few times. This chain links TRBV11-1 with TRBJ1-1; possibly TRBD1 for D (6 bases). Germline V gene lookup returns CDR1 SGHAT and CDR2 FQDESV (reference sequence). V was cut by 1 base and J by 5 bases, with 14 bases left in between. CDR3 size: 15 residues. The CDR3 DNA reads TGTGCCAGCAGCTTAGGGCGGGGGGCGCGAACTGAAGCTTTCTTT. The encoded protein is CASSLGRGARTEAFF.

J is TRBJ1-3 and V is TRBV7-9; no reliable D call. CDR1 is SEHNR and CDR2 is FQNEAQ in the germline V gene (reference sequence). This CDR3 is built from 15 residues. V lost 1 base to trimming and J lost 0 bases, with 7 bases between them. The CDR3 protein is CASSLVQRSGNTIYF. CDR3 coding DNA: TGTGCCAGCAGCTTAGTACAACGCTCTGGAAACACCATATATTTT.

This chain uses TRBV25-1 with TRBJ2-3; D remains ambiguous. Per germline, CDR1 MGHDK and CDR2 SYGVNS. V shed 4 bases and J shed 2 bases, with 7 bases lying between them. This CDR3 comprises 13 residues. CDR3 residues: CASSGQITDTQYF. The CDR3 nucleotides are TGTGCCAGCAGTGGCCAGATCACAGATACGCAGTATTTT.

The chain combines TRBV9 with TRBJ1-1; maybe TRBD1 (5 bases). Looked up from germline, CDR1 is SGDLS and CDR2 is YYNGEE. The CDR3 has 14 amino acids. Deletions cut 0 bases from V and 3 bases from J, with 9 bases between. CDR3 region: CASSVVPRDTEAFF. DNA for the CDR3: TGTGCCAGCAGCGTAGTTCCCAGGGACACTGAAGCTTTCTTT.

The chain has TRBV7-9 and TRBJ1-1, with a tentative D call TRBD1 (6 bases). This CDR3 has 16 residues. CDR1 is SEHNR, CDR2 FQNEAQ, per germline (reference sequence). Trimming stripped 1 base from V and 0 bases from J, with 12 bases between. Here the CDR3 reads CASSLVQGDLNTEAFF. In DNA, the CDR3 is TGTGCCAGCAGCTTAGTACAGGGCGACCTGAACACTGAAGCTTTCTTT.

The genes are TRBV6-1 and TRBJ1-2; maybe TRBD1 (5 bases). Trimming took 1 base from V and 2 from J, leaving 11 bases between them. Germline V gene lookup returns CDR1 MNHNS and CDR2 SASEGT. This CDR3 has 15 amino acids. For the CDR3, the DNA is TGTGCCAGCAGTGAAGATCCGGGGGAAAACTATGGCTACACCTTC. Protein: CASSEDPGENYGYTF.

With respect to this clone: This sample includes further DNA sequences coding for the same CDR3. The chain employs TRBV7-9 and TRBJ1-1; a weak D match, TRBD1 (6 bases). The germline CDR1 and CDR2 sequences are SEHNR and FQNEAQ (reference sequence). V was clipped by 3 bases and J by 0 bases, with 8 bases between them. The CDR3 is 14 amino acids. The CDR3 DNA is TGTGCCAGCAGCTTTGGACAGATGAACACTGAAGCTTTCTTT. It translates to CASSFGQMNTEAFF.

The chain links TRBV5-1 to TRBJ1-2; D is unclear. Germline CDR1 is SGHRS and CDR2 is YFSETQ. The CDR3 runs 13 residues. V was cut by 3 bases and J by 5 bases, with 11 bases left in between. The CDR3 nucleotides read TGCGCCAGCAGCTCCTCCCCGGGGTATGGCTACACCTTC. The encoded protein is CASSSSPGYGYTF.

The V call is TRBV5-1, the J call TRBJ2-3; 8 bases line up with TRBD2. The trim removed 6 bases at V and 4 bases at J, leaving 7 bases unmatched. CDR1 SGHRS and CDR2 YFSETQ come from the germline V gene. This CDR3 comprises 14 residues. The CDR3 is CASKLAAGADTQYF. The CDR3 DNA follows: TGCGCCAGCAAACTAGCGGCGGGGGCAGATACGCAGTATTTT.

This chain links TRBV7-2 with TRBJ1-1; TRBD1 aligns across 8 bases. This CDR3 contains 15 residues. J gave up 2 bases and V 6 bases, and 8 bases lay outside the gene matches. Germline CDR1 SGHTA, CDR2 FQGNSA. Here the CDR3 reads CASRERTGSNTEAFF. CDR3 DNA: TGTGCCAGCAGGGAGAGGACAGGGAGTAACACTGAAGCTTTCTTT.

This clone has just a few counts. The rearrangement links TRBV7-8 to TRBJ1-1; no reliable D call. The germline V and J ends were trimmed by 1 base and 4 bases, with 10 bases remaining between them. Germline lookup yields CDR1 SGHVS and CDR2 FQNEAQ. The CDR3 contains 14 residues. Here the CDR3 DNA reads TGTGCCAGCAGCTTAGGTGGAGGGCCCACTGAAGCTTTCTTT. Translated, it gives CASSLGGGPTEAFF.

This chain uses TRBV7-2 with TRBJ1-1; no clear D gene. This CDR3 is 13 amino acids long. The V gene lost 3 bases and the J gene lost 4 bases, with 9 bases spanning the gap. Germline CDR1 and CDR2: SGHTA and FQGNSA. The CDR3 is CASSFAGSTEAFF. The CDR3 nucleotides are TGTGCCAGCAGCTTCGCAGGAAGCACTGAAGCTTTCTTT.

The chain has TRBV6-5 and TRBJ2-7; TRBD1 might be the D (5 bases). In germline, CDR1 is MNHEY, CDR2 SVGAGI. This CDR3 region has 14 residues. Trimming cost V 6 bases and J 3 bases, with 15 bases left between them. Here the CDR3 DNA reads TGTGCCAGCAGAAAGACAGCGAGCATCTACGAGCAGTACTTC. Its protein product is CASRKTASIYEQYF.

The CDR3: CASSLRQDLSYEQYF. CDR3 DNA sequence: TGTGCCAGCAGTCTAAGACAGGACCTCTCCTACGAGCAGTACTTC. The genes are TRBV27 and TRBJ2-7; a weak D match, TRBD1 (6 bases). With 5 bases removed from V and 0 bases from J, the gap between germline ends came to 14 bases. The CDR3 is 15 amino acids. The germline V gene has CDR1 MNHEY and CDR2 SMNVEV (reference sequence).

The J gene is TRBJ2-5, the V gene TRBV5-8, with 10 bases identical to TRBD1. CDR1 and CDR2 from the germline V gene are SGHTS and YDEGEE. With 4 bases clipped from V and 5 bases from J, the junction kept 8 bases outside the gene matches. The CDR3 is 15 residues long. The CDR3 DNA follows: TGTGCCAGCAGCACATTGACAGGGGGCCAGGAGACCCAGTACTTC. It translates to CASSTLTGGQETQYF.

The CDR3 DNA follows: TGTGCCAGCAGCCTGGGGGGCGGAGAGAACACCGGGGAGCTGTTTTTT. Its translation: CASSLGGGENTGELFF. The chain is built from TRBV5-4 and TRBJ2-2; the D call may be TRBD1 or TRBD2 (6 bases each). This CDR3 spans 16 amino acids. Trimming took off 4 bases at V and 1 base at J, with 14 bases between the two ends. CDR1 SGHNT and CDR2 YYREEE come from the germline V gene (reference sequence). Variable domain in full (rest from reference TRBV5-4 and TRBJ2-2): ETGVTQSPTHLIKTRGQQVTLRCSSQSGHNTVSWYQQALGQGPQFIFQYYREEENGRGNFPPRFSGLQFPNYSSELNVNALELDDSALYLCASSLGGGENTGELFFGEGSRLTVL.

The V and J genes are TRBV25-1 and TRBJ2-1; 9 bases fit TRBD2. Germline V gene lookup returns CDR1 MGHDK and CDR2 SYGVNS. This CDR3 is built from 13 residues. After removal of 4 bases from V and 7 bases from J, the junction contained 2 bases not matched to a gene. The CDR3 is CASSVAGGNEQFF. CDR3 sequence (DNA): TGTGCCAGCAGTGTGGCGGGGGGGAATGAGCAGTTCTTC.

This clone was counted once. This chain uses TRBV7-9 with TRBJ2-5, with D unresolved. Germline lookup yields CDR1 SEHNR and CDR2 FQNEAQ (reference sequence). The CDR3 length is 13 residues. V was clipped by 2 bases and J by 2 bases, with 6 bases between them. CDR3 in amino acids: CASSLFGQETQYF. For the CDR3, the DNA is TGTGCCAGCAGCTTATTCGGGCAAGAGACCCAGTACTTC. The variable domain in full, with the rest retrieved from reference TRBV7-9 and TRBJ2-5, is DTGVSQNPRHKITKRGQNVTFRCDPISEHNRLYWYRQTLGQGPEFLTYFQNEAQLEKSRLLSDRFSAERPKGSFSTLEIQRTEQGDSAMYLCASSLFGQETQYFGPGTRLLVL.

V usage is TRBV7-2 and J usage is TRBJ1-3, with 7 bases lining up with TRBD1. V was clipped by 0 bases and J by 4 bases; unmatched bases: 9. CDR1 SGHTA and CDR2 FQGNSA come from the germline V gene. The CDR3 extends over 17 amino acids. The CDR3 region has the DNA TGTGCCAGCAGCTTAGCCCCCTCTACAGGGGCGGGAAACACCATATATTTT. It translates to CASSLAPSTGAGNTIYF.

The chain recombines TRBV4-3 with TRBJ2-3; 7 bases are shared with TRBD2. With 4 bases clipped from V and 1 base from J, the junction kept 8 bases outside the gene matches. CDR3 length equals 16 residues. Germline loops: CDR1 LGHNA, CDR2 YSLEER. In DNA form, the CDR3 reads TGCGCCAGCAGCCGGGAGGGCGGAGGACGCACAGATACGCAGTATTTT. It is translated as CASSREGGGRTDTQYF.